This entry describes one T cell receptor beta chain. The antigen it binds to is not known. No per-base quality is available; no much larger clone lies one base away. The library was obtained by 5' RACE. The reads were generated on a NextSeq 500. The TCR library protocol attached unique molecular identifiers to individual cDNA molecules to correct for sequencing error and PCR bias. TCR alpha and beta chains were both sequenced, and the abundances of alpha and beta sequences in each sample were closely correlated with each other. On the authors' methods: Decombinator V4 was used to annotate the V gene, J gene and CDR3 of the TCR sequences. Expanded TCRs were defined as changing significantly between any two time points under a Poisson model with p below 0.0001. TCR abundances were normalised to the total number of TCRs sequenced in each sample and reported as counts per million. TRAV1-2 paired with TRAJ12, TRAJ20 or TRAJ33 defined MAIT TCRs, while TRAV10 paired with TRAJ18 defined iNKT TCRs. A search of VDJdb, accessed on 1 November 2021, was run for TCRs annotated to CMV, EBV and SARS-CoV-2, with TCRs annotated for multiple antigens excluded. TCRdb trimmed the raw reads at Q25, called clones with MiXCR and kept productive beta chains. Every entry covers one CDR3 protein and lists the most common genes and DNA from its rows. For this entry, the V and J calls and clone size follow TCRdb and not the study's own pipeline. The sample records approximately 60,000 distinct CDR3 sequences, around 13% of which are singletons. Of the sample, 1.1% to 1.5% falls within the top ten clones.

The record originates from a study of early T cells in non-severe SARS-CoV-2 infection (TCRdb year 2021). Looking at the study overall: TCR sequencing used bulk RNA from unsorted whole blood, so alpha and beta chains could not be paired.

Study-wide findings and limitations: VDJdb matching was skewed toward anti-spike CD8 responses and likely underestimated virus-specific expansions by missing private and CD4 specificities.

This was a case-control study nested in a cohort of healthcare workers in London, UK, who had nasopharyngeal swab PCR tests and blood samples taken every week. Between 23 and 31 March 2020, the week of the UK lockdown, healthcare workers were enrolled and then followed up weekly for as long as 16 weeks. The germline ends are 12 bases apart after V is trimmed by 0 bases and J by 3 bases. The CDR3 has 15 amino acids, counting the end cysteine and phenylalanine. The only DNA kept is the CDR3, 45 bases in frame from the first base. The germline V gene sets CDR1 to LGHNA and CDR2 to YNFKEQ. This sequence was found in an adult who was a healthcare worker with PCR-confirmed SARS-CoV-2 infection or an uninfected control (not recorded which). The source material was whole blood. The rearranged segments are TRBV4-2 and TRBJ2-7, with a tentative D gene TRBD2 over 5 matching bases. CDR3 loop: CASSQDQDSYYEQYF. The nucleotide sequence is TGTGCCAGCAGCCAAGATCAGGACTCCTACTACGAGCAGTACTTC.